Below are 16 T cell receptor beta chains sequenced from a single sample in a study of cytomegalovirus exposure and HLA in healthy donors. The PCR ran on 60 Vbeta and 13 Jbeta primers. Assay: immunoSEQ multiplex PCR; the TCRdb copy retains only in-frame clones and omits some. The sample has fewer than 85,000 clones, 72% seen once; the top ten hold roughly 5%. Sequences were obtained from PBMCs. These TCRs come from a man aged 60 to 75 in good health and CMV-seropositive.

This chain links TRBV6-5 with TRBJ1-6, with TRBD1 matching over 12 bases. The germline V gene has CDR1 MNHEY and CDR2 SVGAGI. The CDR3 has 15 amino acids. Trimming took 6 bases from V and 10 from J; bases not matched to a gene: 7. The CDR3 region has the DNA TGTGCCAGCAGATTACCGGGACAGGGGGCCTCACCCCTCCACTTT. Its translation is CASRLPGQGASPLHF.

Details on this clone: The junction departs from germline at one end; a sequencing error may be responsible. The chain links TRBV7-9 to TRBJ1-2, with a possible D match to TRBD1 (6 bases). Per the germline V gene, CDR1 is SEHNR and CDR2 is FQNEAQ (reference sequence). The CDR3 sequence is 12 residues long. CDR3 residues: CSSRGGSGGYTF. The CDR3 region has the DNA TGTTCCAGCCGGGGGGGCTCGGGCGGCTACACCTTC.

The sample holds a few counts of this clone. The chain links TRBV30 to TRBJ1-6; a possible D gene is TRBD1 (5 bases). This CDR3 has 15 residues. Germline V lookup: CDR1 GTSNPN, CDR2 SVGIG (reference sequence). V lost 2 bases to trimming and J lost 7 bases, with 15 bases between them. The CDR3 is CAWSSRSYRNSPLHF. The CDR3, as DNA: TGTGCCTGGAGTTCTCGGTCCTACAGGAATTCACCCCTCCACTTT.

The chain joins TRBV19 to TRBJ2-7, with 9 bases matching TRBD1. Germline V gene sequence: CDR1 LNHDA, CDR2 SQIVND (reference sequence). This CDR3 is 13 amino acids long. Trimming removed 3 bases from V and 5 bases from J; junction bases left unmatched: 2. The chain's CDR3 is CASSIDRGNEQYF. As DNA, the CDR3 is TGTGCCAGTAGTATCGACAGGGGGAACGAGCAGTACTTC.

The chain carries TRBV29-1 and TRBJ2-3, with D possibly being TRBD1 (6 bases). With 5 bases removed from V and 4 bases from J, the gap between germline ends came to 22 bases. This CDR3 is built from 16 residues. Germline V gives CDR1 SQVTM, CDR2 ANQGSEA. CDR3 bases: TGCAGCGTTATGCAACAGGGCTTTCTCCCTCCAGATACGCAGTATTTT. It codes for CSVMQQGFLPPDTQYF.

J is TRBJ2-2 and V is TRBV18, with D tentatively TRBD1 (6 bases). Germline-derived CDR1 and CDR2 are KGHSH and LQKENI. Trimming took off 6 bases at V and 0 bases at J, with 14 bases between the two ends. The CDR3 spans 16 residues. DNA for the CDR3: TGTGCCAGCTCCCTCGGACAGCGGCCGAACACCGGGGAGCTGTTTTTT. This encodes CASSLGQRPNTGELFF.

This clone was found a few times. Written as DNA, the CDR3 is TGTGCCAGCAGCCGGACCTTCGCAGGGACAAGGACTGAAAAACTGTTTTTT. Amino acids: CASSRTFAGTRTEKLFF. This chain joins TRBV27 and TRBJ1-4; D may be TRBD1 (6 bases). This CDR3 is built from 17 residues. The germline V gene has CDR1 MNHEY and CDR2 SMNVEV (reference sequence). V lost 6 bases, J lost 7 bases, and 24 bases lay in between.

The J gene is TRBJ2-5, the V gene TRBV2; tentative D call: TRBD1 (6 bases). The end of the DNA fits TRBJ2-7 better, so the J call may be wrong. The V gene's germline CDR1 is SNHLY and CDR2 FYNNEI. The CDR3 loop spans 14 amino acids. The CDR3 loop is CASSETGNSYEQYF. CDR3 bases: TGTGCCAGCAGTGAAACAGGGAACTCCTACGAGCAGTACTTC.

This clone appeared a single time. CDR3 in amino acids: CASSRPQDYGYTF. CDR3 DNA: TGTGCCAGCTCACGGCCCCAGGACTATGGCTACACCTTC. V usage is TRBV18 and J usage is TRBJ1-2; no definite D call. Trimming removed 4 bases from V and 3 bases from J, with 9 bases in between. The CDR3 sequence is 13 residues long. Germline V lookup: CDR1 KGHSH, CDR2 LQKENI.

J is TRBJ1-4 and V is TRBV30, with D perhaps TRBD1 (6 bases). The V and J ends lost 3 bases and 8 bases respectively, with 10 bases between them. Per germline, CDR1 GTSNPN and CDR2 SVGIG (reference sequence). This CDR3 has 12 residues. The CDR3 coding sequence is TGTGCCTGGAGCCTCAGGGGAGAAAAACTGTTTTTT. Protein: CAWSLRGEKLFF.

This clone was seen a few times. The rearrangement uses TRBV6-5 and TRBJ2-1, with 14 nucleotides matching TRBD2. The V and J ends lost 11 bases and 7 bases, in that order; junction bases with no gene match: 7. The CDR3 loop spans 14 amino acids. The germline V gene encodes CDR1 MNHEY and CDR2 SVGAGI. The CDR3 sequence is CASSTSGRGNEQFF. DNA for the CDR3: TGTGCCTCATCGACTAGCGGGAGGGGAAATGAGCAGTTCTTC.

The gene calls are TRBV6-5 and TRBJ2-1, with no clear D. Trimming pared 8 bases from V and 10 bases from J, leaving 12 bases between. This CDR3 has 11 amino acids. Per the germline V gene, CDR1 is MNHEY and CDR2 is SVGAGI. For the CDR3, the DNA is TGTGCCAGCGGTTCTGAGGTGGAGCAGTTCTTC. This gives the protein CASGSEVEQFF.

V is TRBV6-6 and J is TRBJ2-2; 8 nucleotides line up with TRBD2. CDR1 MNHNY and CDR2 SVGAGI come from the germline V gene (reference sequence). V dropped 6 bases and J dropped 5; count of bases not matched to a gene: 8. This CDR3 has 15 residues. CDR3 in amino acids: CASRAGGQGTGELFF. The CDR3 region has the DNA TGTGCCAGCAGGGCGGGGGGTCAGGGAACCGGGGAGCTGTTTTTT.

V usage is TRBV5-5 and J usage is TRBJ2-7; D remains ambiguous. Looked up from germline, CDR1 is SGHKS and CDR2 is YYEKEE (reference sequence). The length of the CDR3 is 13 residues. Trimming left V 0 bases short and J 3 bases short, with 7 bases between. CDR3 sequence: CASSLANSYEQYF. Written as DNA, the CDR3 is TGTGCCAGCAGCTTGGCCAACAGCTACGAGCAGTACTTC.

The CDR3 region has the DNA TGTGCCAGCAGCCCTGGGGGGCCAGGGGGCTTGGAAGCTTTCTTT. It yields the protein CASSPGGPGGLEAFF. This sequence joins TRBV7-6 and TRBJ1-1; 8 bases line up with TRBD1. Germline CDR1 SGHVS, CDR2 FNYEAQ. This CDR3 is 15 amino acids long. V shed 5 bases, J shed 8 bases, and the junction held 13 bases outside the gene matches.

The chain has TRBV7-9 and TRBJ2-5; 7 nucleotides align to TRBD2. CDR1 and CDR2 from the germline V gene are SEHNR and FQNEAQ (reference sequence). There are 14 residues in the CDR3. Trimming cost V 4 bases and J 7 bases; bases outside gene matches: 9. CDR3 coding DNA: TGTGCCAGCAGCTCTTGGGAGGGGCTGGGGACCCAGTACTTC. The encoded protein is CASSSWEGLGTQYF.